The 21 T cell receptor beta chains given below trace back to one sample, sequenced in a study of T cells in Graves' hyperthyroidism and ophthalmopathy. Researchers took RNA transcripts and amplified the TCR beta CDR3 regions from them. When the TCR CDR3 underwent first-round RT-PCR, the HTBI primer set was used. TCRdb ran MiXCR on the multiplex PCR reads and lists one entry per CDR3 protein. The table has 90,000 to 120,000 distinct CDR3 sequences, about a sixth seen once. The sequencing sample was made of blood. The origin of the receptors is a woman between 50 and 59 years old with Graves' hyperthyroidism.

The table lists this clonotype with many counts. This sequence joins TRBV20-1 and TRBJ2-7; D not resolved. The CDR3 has 13 amino acids. Germline V gene data show CDR1 as DFQATT and CDR2 as SNEGSKA (reference sequence). Trimming shortened V by 6 bases and J by 0 bases, and 12 bases separated the two germline ends. The CDR3 coding sequence is TGCAGTGCAATGGGCCAGAGCTCCTACGAGCAGTACGTC. This codes for CSAMGQSSYEQYV.

This clonotype was observed many times. The chain joins TRBV28 to TRBJ1-6, with D possibly being TRBD1 (5 bases). Germline values: CDR1 MDHEN, CDR2 SYDVKM. The CDR3 totals 14 residues. V lost 5 bases and J lost 5, with 10 bases in between. CDR3 nucleotides: TGTGCCAGCAGTCGGACAAACAATAATTCACCCCTCCACTTT. This translates into CASSRTNNNSPLHF.

This clonotype has ten or more counts. The conserved phenylalanine or tryptophan normally closing the CDR3 is absent here, so this likely arose from a read error. The gene calls are TRBV5-1 and TRBJ1-2, with TRBD1 matching over 9 bases. V shed 0 bases and J 8 bases; nucleotides not matched to a gene: 14. The germline V gene encodes CDR1 SGHRS and CDR2 YFSETQ. The CDR3 covers 17 residues. CDR3 protein: CASSLDGTGRIKDGYTL. The CDR3 DNA is TGCGCCAGCAGCTTGGACGGGACAGGGAGGATTAAGGACGGCTACACCCTC.

This clonotype appeared many times. The rearrangement uses TRBV20-1 and TRBJ2-7; TRBD2 matches at 7 bases. This CDR3 has 16 residues. The J segment lost 11 bases and the V segment lost 0 bases, leaving 19 bases of the junction unmatched. Germline V gene lookup returns CDR1 DFQATT and CDR2 SNEGSKA (reference sequence). The CDR3 protein is CSARDWVTSPYSEEYF. CDR3 DNA sequence: TGCAGTGCTAGAGATTGGGTGACTAGCCCATATTCGGAGGAGTACTTC.

The V call is TRBV5-1, the J call TRBJ2-1; no clear D gene. The V gene's germline CDR1 is SGHRS and CDR2 YFSETQ. CDR3 length: 11 amino acids. The V gene lost 6 bases and the J gene lost 5 bases, with 6 bases spanning the gap. CDR3 loop: CASMSDNEQFF. CDR3 DNA sequence: TGCGCCAGCATGTCCGACAATGAGCAGTTCTTC. The variable domain in full, completed from reference TRBV5-1 and TRBJ2-1, reads KAGVTQTPRYLIKTRGQQVTLSCSPISGHRSVSWYQQTPGQGLQFLFEYFSETQRNKGNFPGRFSGRQFSNSRSEMNVSTLELGDSALYLCASMSDNEQFFGPGTRLTVL.

This clonotype came up many times. The chain couples TRBV11-2 to TRBJ2-7; no clear D. Germline CDR1 is SGHAT and CDR2 is FQNNGV. Trimming pared 3 bases from V and 1 base from J, leaving 7 bases between. This CDR3 is 13 amino acids long. The CDR3 sequence is CASSFTGSYEQYF. In DNA, the CDR3 is TGTGCCAGCAGCTTCACCGGATCCTACGAGCAGTACTTC. Based on the CDR3 plus reference TRBV11-2 and TRBJ2-7, the full variable domain is EAGVAQSPRYKIIEKRQSVAFWCNPISGHATLYWYQQILGQGPKLLIQFQNNGVVDDSQLPKDRFSAERLKGVDSTLKIQPAKLEDSAVYLCASSFTGSYEQYFGPGTRLTVT.

The J gene is TRBJ2-3, the V gene TRBV5-4; 13 nucleotides match TRBD2. The germline V gene encodes CDR1 SGHNT and CDR2 YYREEE (reference sequence). V dropped 2 bases and J dropped 1; count of bases not matched to a gene: 1. The CDR3 contains 16 residues. The CDR3 is CASSFTSGGGTDTQYF. In DNA, the CDR3 is TGTGCCAGCAGCTTTACTAGCGGGGGGGGCACAGATACGCAGTATTTT.

This clonotype was observed a handful of times. The chain links TRBV6-2 or TRBV6-3 to TRBJ2-1, with 10 positions matching TRBD2. Germline V lookup: CDR1 MNHEY, CDR2 SVGEGT. J gave up 6 bases and V 1 base, and 6 bases lay outside the gene matches. CDR3 size: 16 residues. CDR3 sequence (DNA): TGTGCCAGCAGTTACTTAGGGCTAGCGGGAGCCAATGAGCAGTTCTTC. It codes for CASSYLGLAGANEQFF.

This clonotype occurred many times. The rearrangement joins TRBV20-1 to TRBJ1-2; D call uncertain. CDR3 size: 14 residues. CDR1 is DFQATT and CDR2 is SNEGSKA in the germline V gene (reference sequence). The V and J ends lost 3 bases and 4 bases respectively, with 15 bases between them. CDR3 in DNA: TGCAGTGCTAGGCCCCAGTCGCCTAGCTATGGCTACACCTTC. As protein: CSARPQSPSYGYTF.

The rearrangement links TRBV7-9 to TRBJ2-1; tentative D call: TRBD2 (6 bases). Trimming took off 5 bases at V and 2 bases at J, with 13 bases between the two ends. The CDR3 is 15 amino acids. Germline lookup yields CDR1 SEHNR and CDR2 FQNEAQ (reference sequence). CDR3 region: CASSPIGGPYNEQFF. CDR3 coding DNA: TGTGCCAGCAGCCCCATCGGGGGTCCCTACAATGAGCAGTTCTTC.

At least ten counts were recorded for this clonotype. This chain links TRBV28 with TRBJ2-7, with TRBD2 matching 7 bases. V was clipped by 10 bases and J by 4 bases; unmatched bases: 13. The germline CDR1 and CDR2 sequences are MDHEN and SYDVKM. CDR3 length: 14 amino acids. The CDR3 DNA sequence: TGTGCCACCTCAGAGGGCGGGAGAGGGTACGAGCAGTACGTC. Translated: CATSEGGRGYEQYV.

In this sample, this clonotype turned up many times. V and J are TRBV30 and TRBJ1-1, with TRBD1 matching 7 bases. Germline CDR1 GTSNPN, CDR2 SVGIG (reference sequence). The CDR3 length is 15 residues. V shed 3 bases, J shed 0 bases, and the junction held 7 bases outside the gene matches. The CDR3 DNA reads TGTGCCTGGAGGGGGACAGAGACCTTGAACACTGAAGCTTTCTTT. It codes for CAWRGTETLNTEAFF.

This clonotype was detected ten times or more. The chain employs TRBV2 and TRBJ1-3; D is undetermined. V lost 2 bases, J lost 9 bases, and 11 bases lay in between. Germline values: CDR1 SNHLY, CDR2 FYNNEI. This CDR3 comprises 13 residues. CDR3 DNA sequence: TGTGCCAGCAGTGAATCATCGAGTGGCACCATATATTTT. Translation gives CASSESSSGTIYF.

This clonotype has more than one count but fewer than ten. The rearrangement uses TRBV29-1 and TRBJ2-3; D gene unclear. Trimming shortened V by 3 bases and J by 1 base, and 11 bases separated the two germline ends. The CDR3 sequence is 14 residues long. Germline V gives CDR1 SQVTM, CDR2 ANQGSEA. The CDR3 DNA follows: TGCAGCGTTGATGGGGTCCCACGCACAGATACGCAGTATTTT. It yields the protein CSVDGVPRTDTQYF.

The gene calls are TRBV9 and TRBJ2-3, with D possibly TRBD1 on 6 matching bases. The CDR3 loop spans 15 amino acids. V was shortened by 1 base and J by 2 bases, with 11 bases between the two germline ends. Germline V gene sequence: CDR1 SGDLS, CDR2 YYNGEE. The chain's CDR3 is CASSVSWTVTDTQYF. DNA for the CDR3: TGTGCCAGCAGCGTAAGTTGGACAGTCACAGATACGCAGTATTTT.

Ten or more counts support this clonotype. The chain joins TRBV6-1 to TRBJ2-1, with TRBD2 matching over 7 bases. Germline CDR1 and CDR2: MNHNS and SASEGT. This CDR3 has 15 residues. Trimming took 3 bases from V and 7 from J; bases not matched to a gene: 9. The CDR3 DNA sequence: TGTGCCAGCAGTGAGCGGGAGTTAGCTTTTAATGAGCAGTTCTTC. Protein: CASSERELAFNEQFF.

This clonotype was observed many times. The rearrangement joins TRBV28 to TRBJ2-3; 10 nucleotides line up with TRBD2. The trim removed 6 bases at V and 7 bases at J, leaving 7 bases unmatched. The CDR3 is 14 residues long. Germline values: CDR1 MDHEN, CDR2 SYDVKM. DNA of the CDR3: TGTGCCAGCAGGGAAGGACTAGCGGAGTATACGCAGTATTTT. Amino acid sequence: CASREGLAEYTQYF.

The chain employs TRBV20-1 and TRBJ2-5; 14 bases align to TRBD2. Germline V CDR1 and CDR2: DFQATT, SNEGSKA (reference sequence). The CDR3 runs to 15 residues. Germline trimming cut 6 bases from V and 5 bases from J; bases unmatched to any gene: 8. The DNA for the CDR3 is TGCAGTGCCCCGGGACTAGCGGGAGTTGGTGAGACCCAGTACTTC. The encoded protein is CSAPGLAGVGETQYF.

This clonotype appeared many times. V gene TRBV6-6 combines with J gene TRBJ1-3; D is uncertain. The CDR3 sequence is 15 residues long. The germline gives CDR1 MNHNY, CDR2 SVGAGI (reference sequence). The V end lost 2 bases, the J end lost 0 bases, and 8 bases lay between the germline ends. CDR3 nucleotide sequence: TGTGCCAGCAGTTACGGCGTACCCTCTGGAAACACCATATATTTT. It codes for CASSYGVPSGNTIYF.

This clonotype has at least ten counts. CDR3 sequence reads: CSVEATADTQYF. The DNA of the CDR3 is TGCAGCGTTGAAGCTACCGCGGATACGCAGTATTTT. V is TRBV29-1 and J is TRBJ2-3; D is ambiguous. The ends were cut back, 1 base at V and 6 bases at J, with 8 bases in the middle. Germline CDR1 reads SQVTM; CDR2 reads ANQGSEA. This CDR3 comprises 12 residues.

About this clonotype: One junction end disagrees with the germline gene, perhaps due to a read error. This chain joins TRBV27 and TRBJ2-1, with TRBD2 matching over 10 bases. Germline loops: CDR1 MNHEY, CDR2 SMNVEV (reference sequence). The CDR3 consists of 14 residues. The CDR3 DNA reads TGTGCCGGCAGCTGGTCTAGCGGGAGTCGCGAGCAGTTCTTC. This encodes CAGSWSSGSREQFF.